These 30 T cell receptor beta chains originate from one sample sequenced in a study of T cells in Graves' hyperthyroidism and ophthalmopathy (dated by TCRdb to 2018 to 2020). The library was generated by multiplex PCR. Sequenced using an Illumina HiSeq 2000. Amplification of TCR beta CDR3 regions was carried out from RNA transcripts. The first round of RT-PCR for the TCR CDR3 was performed with the HTBI primer set and the Qiagen OneStep RT-PCR kit. TCRdb's own reprocessing of the public reads used fastp at Q25 and MiXCR and kept productive beta chains. Rows matching on CDR3 protein sequence are summarized as one entry with the most common DNA and genes. The sample table holds 640,000 or so distinct CDR3 sequences, of which about 15% were seen once. The biggest ten clones account for around 4.5% of the sample. Specimen: blood. These receptors were taken from a middle-aged woman with Graves' ophthalmopathy.

Remarks on this clonotype: This may be a read error: a much more frequent sequence differs by one nucleotide. The chain has TRBV15 and TRBJ2-5; D uncertain. This CDR3 is built from 13 residues. Trimming took 4 bases from V and 5 from J, leaving 11 bases between them. CDR1 and CDR2 from the germline V gene are LNHNV and YYDKDF (reference sequence). The CDR3 region has the DNA TGTGCCACCAGCACCACACTGGGGGAGACCCAGTACTTC. Translation gives CATSTTLGETQYF.

There are many counts of this clonotype. The V and J genes are TRBV11-2 and TRBJ1-1; maybe TRBD1 (6 bases). The germline CDR1 and CDR2 sequences are SGHAT and FQNNGV. The CDR3 runs to 17 residues. The V gene lost 3 bases and the J gene lost 0 bases, with 17 bases spanning the gap. The CDR3 region is CASSFFPGQSMNTEAFF. The DNA of the CDR3 is TGTGCCAGCAGCTTCTTCCCGGGACAAAGCATGAACACTGAAGCTTTCTTT. Combining the CDR3 with reference TRBV11-2 and TRBJ1-1 gives the whole variable domain EAGVAQSPRYKIIEKRQSVAFWCNPISGHATLYWYQQILGQGPKLLIQFQNNGVVDDSQLPKDRFSAERLKGVDSTLKIQPAKLEDSAVYLCASSFFPGQSMNTEAFFGQGTRLTVV.

This clonotype was detected a few times. V usage is TRBV18 and J usage is TRBJ1-5; D perhaps matches TRBD1 (5 bases). With 2 bases removed from V and 4 bases from J, the gap between germline ends came to 9 bases. The germline CDR1 and CDR2 sequences are KGHSH and LQKENI. The CDR3 covers 14 residues. This chain's CDR3 is CASSPSAGNQPQHF. The DNA for the CDR3 is TGTGCCAGCTCACCATCTGCAGGGAATCAGCCCCAGCATTTT.

Ten or more counts support this clonotype. The chain has TRBV30 and TRBJ1-2, with 10 bases aligning to TRBD1. The CDR3 loop spans 14 amino acids. The germline V gene encodes CDR1 GTSNPN and CDR2 SVGIG (reference sequence). The ends lost 2 bases at V and 3 bases at J; junction bases unmatched: 3. The CDR3 is CAWSQGTGDYGYTF. CDR3 in DNA: TGTGCCTGGAGTCAAGGGACAGGGGACTATGGCTACACCTTC.

This chain uses TRBV28 with TRBJ1-2; D not resolved. The CDR3 consists of 14 residues. Trimming pared 3 bases from V and 4 bases from J, leaving 12 bases between. CDR1 and CDR2 from the germline V gene are MDHEN and SYDVKM. The CDR3 spells CASSLVYGFYGYTF. The DNA for the CDR3 is TGTGCCAGCAGTTTGGTGTATGGGTTCTATGGCTACACCTTC.

The genes are TRBV12-3 or TRBV12-4 and TRBJ1-2, with 8 bases that match TRBD1. The CDR3 totals 14 residues. After removal of 8 bases from V and 6 bases from J, the junction contained 11 bases not matched to a gene. The CDR3 nucleotides are TGTGCCAGCGTTATCCGAAGACAGGGGAATGGCTACACCTTC. Translation: CASVIRRQGNGYTF.

A remark on this clonotype: A much larger clone differs from this one at a single base, so this may be a read error. Given the absence of the conserved phenylalanine or tryptophan at the CDR3 end, a read error is likely. The chain links TRBV29-1 to TRBJ1-2, with D maybe TRBD1 (5 bases). The germline V gene encodes CDR1 SQVTM and CDR2 ANQGSEA. Trimming removed 2 bases from V and 2 bases from J, with 12 bases in between. This CDR3 is 14 amino acids long. The CDR3 region has the DNA TGCAGCGTTGAATCGGCAGGGCAGAACTATGGCTACACCCTC. Amino acid sequence: CSVESAGQNYGYTL.

This clonotype was counted at least ten times. The chain uses TRBV7-9 and TRBJ1-1; 11 bases line up with TRBD1. The V and J ends lost 4 bases and 8 bases, in that order; junction bases with no gene match: 6. Germline V lookup: CDR1 SEHNR, CDR2 FQNEAQ (reference sequence). The CDR3 loop spans 14 amino acids. CDR3 in amino acids: CASSWTGGTVEAFF. CDR3 bases: TGTGCCAGCAGCTGGACAGGGGGCACTGTGGAAGCTTTCTTT.

The chain is built from TRBV7-2 and TRBJ1-5, with D perhaps matching TRBD1 (5 bases). The V end lost 5 bases, the J end lost 1 base, and 12 bases lay between the germline ends. Germline V gene data show CDR1 as SGHTA and CDR2 as FQGNSA. The CDR3 covers 15 residues. The CDR3 DNA reads as TGTGCCAGCAGCCAGCGGGGGACCAGCAATCAGCCCCAGCATTTT. Protein sequence: CASSQRGTSNQPQHF.

The gene calls are TRBV2 and TRBJ1-5, with 7 bases identical to TRBD1. V was clipped by 7 bases and J by 5 bases; unmatched bases: 8. The CDR3 length is 14 residues. The V gene's germline CDR1 is SNHLY and CDR2 FYNNEI. The CDR3 here is CASNRQGSDQPQHF. The CDR3 nucleotides read TGTGCCAGCAACCGACAGGGTTCGGATCAGCCCCAGCATTTT.

This clonotype has at least ten counts. One end of the junction is discordant with germline, which a read error may explain. J is TRBJ2-7 and V is TRBV6-5, with D uncertain. Germline V gives CDR1 MNHEY, CDR2 SVGAGI. The CDR3 sequence is 13 residues long. CDR3 nucleotides: TGTGCCAGCAGTTACAGCAGTTCCTCCGAGCAGTACTTC. It specifies CASSYSSSSEQYF.

This clonotype was counted ten times or more. The V gene is TRBV19, the J gene TRBJ1-5, with D possibly TRBD1 on 6 matching bases. Trimming shortened V by 6 bases and J by 5 bases, and 14 bases separated the two germline ends. Germline CDR1 and CDR2: LNHDA and SQIVND (reference sequence). This CDR3 contains 14 residues. The CDR3 bases are TGTGCCAGTAGGCTAACAGGGCCCCATCAGCCCCAGCATTTT. As protein: CASRLTGPHQPQHF. Drawing the rest from reference TRBV19 and TRBJ1-5, the complete variable domain is DGGITQSPKYLFRKEGQNVTLSCEQNLNHDAMYWYRQDPGQGLRLIYYSQIVNDFQKGDIAEGYSVSREKKESFPLTVTSAQKNPTAFYLCASRLTGPHQPQHFGDGTRLSIL.

In its sample, this clonotype was seen many times. The chain joins TRBV5-1 to TRBJ2-7; TRBD2 matches 8 bases. The CDR3 contains 15 residues. In germline, CDR1 is SGHRS, CDR2 YFSETQ. After removal of 4 bases from V and 3 bases from J, the junction contained 9 bases not matched to a gene. CDR3 bases: TGCGCCAGCAGCATCACTAGCGGTGACTTCTACGAGCAGTACTTC. Encoded protein: CASSITSGDFYEQYF.

The CDR3 DNA is TGTGCCAGCAGTCAGGGACTTCTTTATCAGCCCCAGCATTTT. This gives the protein CASSQGLLYQPQHF. V usage is TRBV12-3 or TRBV12-4 and J usage is TRBJ1-5; D is perhaps TRBD1 (5 bases). Trimming took off 5 bases at V and 5 bases at J, with 13 bases between the two ends. The CDR3 runs 14 residues.

In this sample, this clonotype turned up many times. The CDR3 bases are TGTGCCAGCACCACGGACACCAGCAATCAGCCCCAGCATTTT. Amino acid sequence: CASTTDTSNQPQHF. This chain connects TRBV28 to TRBJ1-5; D is perhaps TRBD1 (5 bases). V lost 7 bases, J lost 1 base, and 11 bases lay in between. Germline assignment: CDR1 MDHEN and CDR2 SYDVKM. This CDR3 has 14 residues.

This clonotype was observed many times. The J gene is TRBJ1-2, the V gene TRBV12-3 or TRBV12-4, with 10 positions matching TRBD1. The CDR3 consists of 14 residues. V gave up 2 bases and J gave up 6 bases; unmatched junction bases: 3. This CDR3 reads CASSLFGQGDGYTF. The CDR3 bases are TGTGCCAGCAGTTTATTTGGACAGGGGGATGGCTACACCTTC.

This clonotype was detected ten times or more. V is TRBV14 and J is TRBJ1-1; 9 nucleotides align to TRBD1. Losses at the gene ends were 4 bases for V and 4 bases for J; bases not matched to a gene: 13. Germline CDR1 reads SGHDN; CDR2 reads FVKESK. The CDR3 sequence is 17 residues long. This CDR3 reads CASSPRPGTGKGTEAFF. CDR3 DNA sequence: TGTGCCAGCAGCCCACGTCCCGGGACAGGGAAGGGCACTGAAGCTTTCTTT.

CDR3 in amino acids: CASSMTGWDGYTF. The CDR3 DNA reads as TGTGCCAGCAGCATGACAGGATGGGATGGCTACACCTTC. The chain joins TRBV12-3 or TRBV12-4 to TRBJ1-2, with D perhaps matching TRBD1 (6 bases). V was shortened by 6 bases and J by 6 bases, with 14 bases between the two germline ends. The length of the CDR3 is 13 residues.

In its sample, this clonotype was seen many times. V and J are TRBV20-1 and TRBJ1-2, with 10 bases aligning to TRBD1. The CDR3 runs to 14 residues. The V gene end was trimmed by 3 bases and the J gene end by 8 bases; junction bases not matched to a gene: 9. The germline V gene encodes CDR1 DFQATT and CDR2 SNEGSKA (reference sequence). Written as DNA, the CDR3 is TGCAGTGCTAGCTCCAGGGGACAGGGGCGCGGCTACACCTTC. Protein product: CSASSRGQGRGYTF.

The chain combines TRBV28 with TRBJ2-6, with 7 bases that match TRBD2. The CDR3 loop spans 17 amino acids. Germline CDR1 reads MDHEN; CDR2 reads SYDVKM. V shed 8 bases and J 0 bases; nucleotides not matched to a gene: 10. CDR3 loop: CASGPLADSSGANVLTF. The DNA for the CDR3 is TGTGCCAGCGGACCCCTAGCGGATTCCTCTGGGGCCAACGTCCTGACTTTC. Looking up the rest from reference TRBV28 and TRBJ2-6 gives the full variable domain: DVKVTQSSRYLVKRTGEKVFLECVQDMDHENMFWYRQDPGLGLRLIYFSYDVKMKEKGDIPEGYSVSREKKERFSLILESASTNQTSMYLCASGPLADSSGANVLTFGAGSRLTVL.

The table lists this clonotype with many counts. The chain couples TRBV10-3 to TRBJ1-2; TRBD1 agrees at 7 bases. The V gene's germline CDR1 is ENHRY and CDR2 SYGVKD. V gave up 5 bases and J gave up 6 bases; unmatched junction bases: 6. The CDR3 loop spans 13 amino acids. Here the CDR3 DNA reads TGTGCCATCAGTCAACCTGACAGGGATGGCTACACCTTC. It translates to CAISQPDRDGYTF.

This clonotype was found a few times. V usage is TRBV11-2 and J usage is TRBJ2-5; maybe TRBD2 (5 bases). This CDR3 is built from 17 residues. In germline, CDR1 is SGHAT, CDR2 FQNNGV. V lost 4 bases, J lost 5 bases, and 23 bases lay in between. The CDR3 DNA reads TGTGCCAGCAGCTCAACCCTATTATACGGGAAGGAGGAGACCCAGTACTTC. Translation: CASSSTLLYGKEETQYF. Combining the CDR3 with reference TRBV11-2 and TRBJ2-5 gives the whole variable domain EAGVAQSPRYKIIEKRQSVAFWCNPISGHATLYWYQQILGQGPKLLIQFQNNGVVDDSQLPKDRFSAERLKGVDSTLKIQPAKLEDSAVYLCASSSTLLYGKEETQYFGPGTRLLVL.

This clonotype was recorded many times. This chain uses TRBV2 with TRBJ1-2, with 9 bases lining up with TRBD1. The CDR3 totals 14 residues. CDR1 SNHLY and CDR2 FYNNEI come from the germline V gene. V dropped 3 bases and J dropped 3; count of bases not matched to a gene: 2. CDR3: CASSETGGYYGYTF. In DNA form, the CDR3 reads TGTGCCAGCAGTGAGACAGGGGGGTACTATGGCTACACCTTC. The full variable domain, in which reference TRBV2 and TRBJ1-2 provide the parts outside the CDR3, is EPEVTQTPSHQVTQMGQEVILRCVPISNHLYFYWYRQILGQKVEFLVSFYNNEISEKSEIFDDQFSVERPDGSNFTLKIRSTKLEDSAMYFCASSETGGYYGYTFGSGTRLTVV.

The chain recombines TRBV27 with TRBJ2-6; 11 bases fit TRBD1. Germline CDR1 MNHEY, CDR2 SMNVEV (reference sequence). The V segment lost 2 bases and the J segment 2 bases; nucleotides outside the gene matches: 2. This CDR3 spans 17 amino acids. The CDR3 spells CASSLEGQGAGANVLTF. CDR3 DNA: TGTGCCAGCAGTTTAGAGGGACAGGGGGCTGGGGCCAACGTCCTGACTTTC.

The chain is built from TRBV6-2 or TRBV6-3 and TRBJ2-7; the match to TRBD2 covers 10 bases. V gave up 8 bases and J gave up 6 bases; unmatched junction bases: 10. The CDR3 extends over 14 amino acids. Germline loops: CDR1 MNHEY, CDR2 SVGEGT. CDR3 loop: CASGASGRTFEQYF. Written as DNA, the CDR3 is TGTGCCAGCGGTGCTAGCGGGAGAACCTTCGAGCAGTACTTC.

A few counts support this clonotype. The V gene is TRBV3-1, the J gene TRBJ1-1; the match to TRBD1 covers 8 bases. Trimming cost V 4 bases and J 1 base; bases outside gene matches: 5. The CDR3 is 15 residues long. The V gene's germline CDR1 is LGHDT and CDR2 YNNKEL (reference sequence). This CDR3 is CASSLTQGANTEAFF. The CDR3 coding sequence is TGTGCCAGCAGCCTTACGCAGGGGGCGAACACTGAAGCTTTCTTT.

This clonotype turned up a few times. Germline and junction disagree at one end, which may indicate a read error. The chain carries TRBV6-5 and TRBJ2-6; D may be TRBD1 (5 bases). The CDR3 length is 15 residues. CDR1 MNHEY and CDR2 SVGAGI come from the germline V gene. The CDR3 region is CASSYFGSGASVLTF. The DNA of the CDR3 is TGTGCCAGCAGTTATTTTGGGTCTGGGGCCAGCGTCCTGACTTTC.

Many counts were recorded for this clonotype. The chain is built from TRBV30 and TRBJ2-7, with a tentative D call TRBD1 (6 bases). The germline V gene has CDR1 GTSNPN and CDR2 SVGIG (reference sequence). The germline V and J ends were trimmed by 0 bases and 4 bases, with 16 bases remaining between them. This CDR3 spans 15 amino acids. The CDR3 protein is CAWSVYGRGGYEQYF. In DNA, the CDR3 is TGTGCCTGGAGTGTATATGGCAGGGGCGGGTACGAGCAGTACTTC.

The J gene is TRBJ1-2, the V gene TRBV3-1, with a weak D call TRBD1 (6 bases). V dropped 1 base and J dropped 7 bases, with 13 bases sitting between them. The CDR3 has 14 amino acids. Germline lookup yields CDR1 LGHDT and CDR2 YNNKEL (reference sequence). CDR3 DNA: TGTGCCAGCAGCCAAGCAGGGGCGGGAGGTGGCTACACCTTC. It encodes CASSQAGAGGGYTF.

This clonotype appeared many times. V usage is TRBV28 and J usage is TRBJ2-5; D possibly corresponds to TRBD2 (6 bases). Per germline, CDR1 MDHEN and CDR2 SYDVKM. The CDR3 has 13 residues. With 5 bases removed from V and 6 bases from J, the gap between germline ends came to 13 bases. CDR3 amino acids: CASSGDFRKTQYF. The CDR3, as DNA: TGTGCCAGCAGTGGGGACTTCAGGAAGACCCAGTACTTC.